This T cell receptor (beta chain) was obtained from a study of STAT3 mutations in large granular lymphocyte leukemia. Study summary: Among longitudinally sequenced T-LGLL patients, roughly half had canonical activating STAT3 mutations detected.

On this clone: Its antigen is undetermined.

Findings of the study overall: Clonal expansion was inferred from samples taken at other timepoints. Every T-cell large granular lymphocyte leukemia patient had at least one immunodominant TCR beta clonotype. All newly emerging clones after therapy were STAT3 wild type. In several patients, dominant TCR clone burden exceeded STAT3 mutant burden.

Trimming took off 6 bases at V and 5 bases at J, with 16 bases between the two ends. Germline CDR1 reads MDHEN; CDR2 reads SYDVKM. The CDR3 spans 14 residues. This table comes from immunoSEQ multiplex PCR, and its TCRdb copy is limited to in-frame clones, with some not included. The sample has some 30,000 clones, about three quarters seen once. The rearrangement joins TRBV28 to TRBJ1-1; D unclear. The specimen was peripheral blood mononuclear cells. The receptor's source is a woman in her fifties or sixties with T-cell large granular lymphocyte leukemia. Some clones in this sample may be carry-over from other donors' samples. CDR3 bases: TGTGCCAGCAGCGCAGGCGGAAGGGCAACTGAAGCTTTCTTT. Translating gives CASSAGGRATEAFF.